Given below is one TCR beta chain in context. Its specific antigen is unknown. There are no base qualities to consult, and no much larger clone falls within one base. The CDR3 starts with the cysteine, ends with the phenylalanine, and has 14 residues. Only the CDR3 region is kept as DNA, spanning 42 bases read in frame from base 1. Trimming costs V 1 base and J 0 bases, and their ends lie 8 bases apart. Reading the germline V gene gives CDR1 SGHRS and CDR2 YFSETQ. Library preparation employed PCR. TCRdb lists the instrument as Illumina HiSeq 2500. Molecular barcoding was employed in the preparation of TCR libraries, with unique molecular identifiers being used to normalize TCRbeta repertoire quantification. TCRdb ran its own pipeline on the public reads, namely fastp trimming at Q25 and MiXCR clone calling, and kept in-frame beta chains. Each CDR3 protein appears once, grouped with its most common genes and DNA. The sample yields approximately 650,000 distinct CDR3 sequences; roughly 13% were counted once. The leading ten clones occupy around 0.8% of the sample.

The sample comes from a study of T-cell reconstitution after alpha-beta-depleted transplantation in children (dated by TCRdb to the mid-2010s). For the wider study: T-cell immune reconstitution after TCRalphabeta/CD19-depleted allogeneic hematopoietic cell transplantation in children was quantitatively tracked in the study by means of TCR repertoire profiling. What the authors observed across the whole study: The apparently early recovery of alphabetaT-cell counts about two months after transplant reportedly depended on only several hundred rapidly expanded clones that came from non-depleted graft cells. Over subsequent months, a decline in hyperexpanded clone frequencies was noted, and after one year, T-cell counts and TCRbeta diversity were mostly ascribed to newly produced T cells. In some patients, the high TCRbeta diversity seen at day 60 was put down to recipient T cells and intrathymic progenitors that had survived conditioning.

The treatment or condition label, read with the paper, signifies: allogeneic hematopoietic cell transplantation with graft depleted of TCRalphabeta T cells and CD19 B cells. TCRalphabeta/CD19-depleted allogeneic hematopoietic cell grafts were given to the transplant recipients, all of whom were children. This TCR was recovered from a girl aged 2-10 years with congenital amegakaryocytic thrombocytopenia, due to receive a stem cell transplant. The source material was PBMCs, sampled before TCRalphabeta/CD19-depleted stem cell transplant. Here the chain combines TRBV5-1 and TRBJ2-7; the D gene assignment is ambiguous. The CDR3 reads CASSLQTSSYEQYF. In nucleotide form, the sequence is TGCGCCAGCAGCTTGCAGACCAGCTCCTACGAGCAGTACTTC.